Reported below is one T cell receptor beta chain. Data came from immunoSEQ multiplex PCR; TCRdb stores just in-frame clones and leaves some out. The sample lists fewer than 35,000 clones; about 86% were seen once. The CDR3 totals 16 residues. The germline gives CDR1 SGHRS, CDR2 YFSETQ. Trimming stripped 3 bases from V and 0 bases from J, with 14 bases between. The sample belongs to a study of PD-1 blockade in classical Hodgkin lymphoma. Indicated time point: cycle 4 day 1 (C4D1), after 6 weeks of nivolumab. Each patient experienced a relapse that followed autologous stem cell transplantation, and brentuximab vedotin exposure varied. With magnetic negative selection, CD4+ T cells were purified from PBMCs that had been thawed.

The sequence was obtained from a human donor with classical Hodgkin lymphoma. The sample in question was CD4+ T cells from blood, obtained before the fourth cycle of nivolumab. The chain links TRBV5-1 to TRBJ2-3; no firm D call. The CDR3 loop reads CASSSLQTLSTDTQYF. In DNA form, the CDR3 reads TGCGCCAGCAGCTCCTTACAAACGCTTAGCACAGATACGCAGTATTTT.